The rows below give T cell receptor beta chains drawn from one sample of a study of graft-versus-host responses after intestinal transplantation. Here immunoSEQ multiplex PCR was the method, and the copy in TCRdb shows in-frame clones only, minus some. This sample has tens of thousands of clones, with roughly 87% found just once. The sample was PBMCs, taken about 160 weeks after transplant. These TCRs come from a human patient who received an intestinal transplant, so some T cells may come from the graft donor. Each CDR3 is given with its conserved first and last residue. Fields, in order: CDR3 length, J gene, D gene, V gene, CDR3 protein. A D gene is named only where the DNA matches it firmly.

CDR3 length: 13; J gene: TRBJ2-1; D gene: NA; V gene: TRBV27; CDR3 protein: CASSFSGNNEQFF
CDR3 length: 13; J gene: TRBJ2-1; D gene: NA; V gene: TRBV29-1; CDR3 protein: CSASIGSYNEQFF
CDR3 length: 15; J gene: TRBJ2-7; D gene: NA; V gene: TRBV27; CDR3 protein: CASSLQAASSYEQYF
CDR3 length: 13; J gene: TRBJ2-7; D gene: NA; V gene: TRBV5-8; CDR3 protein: CASSSGISYEQYF
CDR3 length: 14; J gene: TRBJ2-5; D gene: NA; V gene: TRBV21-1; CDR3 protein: CASSKAGGQETQYF
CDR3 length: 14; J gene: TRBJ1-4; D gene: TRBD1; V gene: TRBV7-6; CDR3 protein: CASSRTGGDEKLFF
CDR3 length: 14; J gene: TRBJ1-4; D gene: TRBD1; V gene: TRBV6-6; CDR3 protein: CASNGAGGREKLFF
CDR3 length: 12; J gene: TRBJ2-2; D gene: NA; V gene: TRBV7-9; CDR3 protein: CASSHHGGELFF
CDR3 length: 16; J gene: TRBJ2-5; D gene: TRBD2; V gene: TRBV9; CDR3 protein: CASSVGLAGGEETQYF
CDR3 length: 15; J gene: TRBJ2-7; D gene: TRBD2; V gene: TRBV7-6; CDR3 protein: CASSTTSGRVGEQYF
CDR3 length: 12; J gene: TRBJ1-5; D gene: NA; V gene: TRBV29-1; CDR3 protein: CSVRDSNQPQHF
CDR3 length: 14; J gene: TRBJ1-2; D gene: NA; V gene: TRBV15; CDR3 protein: CATSRDLEQRGYTF
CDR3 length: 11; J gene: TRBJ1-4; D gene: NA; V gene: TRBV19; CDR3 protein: CATQSYGKLFF
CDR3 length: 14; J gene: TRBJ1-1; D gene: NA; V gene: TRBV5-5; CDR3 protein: CASSLEGPNTEAFF
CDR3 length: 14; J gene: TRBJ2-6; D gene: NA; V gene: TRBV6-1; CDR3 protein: CASGQTSGANVLTF
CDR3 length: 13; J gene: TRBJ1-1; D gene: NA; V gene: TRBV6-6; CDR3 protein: CASSYSSRSEAFF
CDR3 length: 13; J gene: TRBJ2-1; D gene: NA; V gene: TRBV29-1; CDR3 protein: CSVQLDWDNEQFF
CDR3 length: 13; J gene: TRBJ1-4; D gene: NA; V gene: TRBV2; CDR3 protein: CASGGERDEKLFF
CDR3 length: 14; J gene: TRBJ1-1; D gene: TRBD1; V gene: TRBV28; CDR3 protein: CASSSRRGMTEAFF
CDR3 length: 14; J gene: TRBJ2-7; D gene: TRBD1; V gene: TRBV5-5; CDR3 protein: CASSFGTGSGEQYF
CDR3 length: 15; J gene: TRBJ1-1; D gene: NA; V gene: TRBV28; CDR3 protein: CASSLSATGGTEAFF
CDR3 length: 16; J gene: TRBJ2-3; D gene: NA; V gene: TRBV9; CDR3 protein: CASSPRQASSTDTQYF
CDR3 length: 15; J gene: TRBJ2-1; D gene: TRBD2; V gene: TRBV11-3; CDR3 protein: CASSLGLAGGNEQFF
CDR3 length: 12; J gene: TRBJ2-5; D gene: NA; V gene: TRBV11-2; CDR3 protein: CASSLVGEAQYF
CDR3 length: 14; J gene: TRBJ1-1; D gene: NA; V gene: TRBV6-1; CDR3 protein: CASSGRQGNTEAFF
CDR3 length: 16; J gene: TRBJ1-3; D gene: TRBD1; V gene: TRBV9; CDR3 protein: CASSTGTGGTGNTIYF
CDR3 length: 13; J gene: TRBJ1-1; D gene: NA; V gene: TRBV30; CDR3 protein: CAWSGTSYSEAFF
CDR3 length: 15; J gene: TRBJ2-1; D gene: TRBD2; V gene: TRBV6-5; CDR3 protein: CASSPLGLVGNEQFF
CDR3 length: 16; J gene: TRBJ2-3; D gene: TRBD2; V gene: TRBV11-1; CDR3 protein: CASSLVGSSQRGKQYF
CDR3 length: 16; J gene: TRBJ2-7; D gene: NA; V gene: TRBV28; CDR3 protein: CASGGRGRQGSYEQYF
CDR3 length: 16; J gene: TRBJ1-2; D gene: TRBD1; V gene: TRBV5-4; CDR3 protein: CASSLPGTGVAYGYTF
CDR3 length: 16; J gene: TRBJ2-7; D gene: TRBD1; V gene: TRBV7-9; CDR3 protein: CASSPPLQGAGYEQYF
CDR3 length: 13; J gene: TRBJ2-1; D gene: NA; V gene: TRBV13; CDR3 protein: CASSLGLSNEQFF
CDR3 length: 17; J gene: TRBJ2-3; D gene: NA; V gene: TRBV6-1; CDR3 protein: CASSEGGSGTSTDTQYF
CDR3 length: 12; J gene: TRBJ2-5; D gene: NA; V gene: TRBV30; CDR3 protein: CAWSTTVGAQYF
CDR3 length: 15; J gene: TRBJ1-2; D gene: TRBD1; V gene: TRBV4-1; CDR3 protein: CASSHPPGTGVGYTF
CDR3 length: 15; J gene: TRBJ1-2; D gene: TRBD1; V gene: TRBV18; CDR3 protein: CASSPRDRVPEGYTF
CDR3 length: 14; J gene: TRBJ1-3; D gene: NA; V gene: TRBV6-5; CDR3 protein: CASRPESSGNTIYF
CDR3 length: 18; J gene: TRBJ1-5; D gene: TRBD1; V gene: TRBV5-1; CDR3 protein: CASSPTAQGTGRDQPQHF
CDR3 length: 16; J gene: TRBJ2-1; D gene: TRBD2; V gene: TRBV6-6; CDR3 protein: CASSYSGLAGYNEQFF
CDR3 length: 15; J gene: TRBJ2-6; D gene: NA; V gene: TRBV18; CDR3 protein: CASSEGSSGANVLTF
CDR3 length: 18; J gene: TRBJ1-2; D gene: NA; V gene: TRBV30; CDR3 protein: CAWRPGRLSLRANYGYTF
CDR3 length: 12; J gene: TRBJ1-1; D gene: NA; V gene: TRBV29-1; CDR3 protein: CSVGHGNTEAFF